These 32 T cell receptor beta chains came from one sample sequenced in a study of CD4+ T cells in melanoma. Some clones are missing from TCRdb's copy, which holds only in-frame ones; the method was immunoSEQ multiplex PCR. The sample includes more than 12,000 clones, approximately 80% of them seen just once. The sequencing sample was made of cells from a culture (not recorded whether cultured in vitro). All receptors derive from a human donor with melanoma.

The chain has TRBV25-1 and TRBJ1-1; the match to TRBD1 covers 7 bases. This CDR3 is 14 amino acids long. The V segment lost 5 bases and the J segment 1 base; nucleotides outside the gene matches: 4. Germline assignment: CDR1 MGHDK and CDR2 SYGVNS. The DNA for the CDR3 is TGTGCCAGCAGTAGAGGGACAGCGAACACTGAAGCTTTCTTT. Translated, it gives CASSRGTANTEAFF. The full variable domain, completed using reference TRBV25-1 and TRBJ1-1, is EADIYQTPRYLVIGTGKKITLECSQTMGHDKMYWYQQDPGMELHLIHYSYGVNSTEKGDLSSESTVSRIRTEHFPLTLESARPSHTSQYLCASSRGTANTEAFFGQGTRLTVV.

V and J are TRBV4-1 and TRBJ2-1, with TRBD1 matching over 7 bases. This CDR3 has 19 residues. V lost 3 bases to trimming and J lost 4 bases; unmatched junction nucleotides: 18. Germline CDR1 MGHRA, CDR2 YSYEKL. DNA of the CDR3: TGCGCCAGCAGCCATAGAAGTTTCCGGGACAGAGATTTATACAATGAGCAGTTCTTC. Residues: CASSHRSFRDRDLYNEQFF.

The chain employs TRBV6-6 and TRBJ1-1; D is unresolved. The CDR3 has 12 amino acids. Germline V lookup: CDR1 MNHNY, CDR2 SVGAGI (reference sequence). Trimming left V 8 bases short and J 4 bases short, with 11 bases between. The CDR3 protein is CASGERSTEAFF. The CDR3, as DNA: TGTGCCAGCGGGGAGCGGAGCACTGAAGCTTTCTTT.

This chain joins TRBV4-1 and TRBJ2-2; possibly TRBD2 for D (6 bases). The CDR3 length is 14 residues. Germline values: CDR1 MGHRA, CDR2 YSYEKL. Trimming pared 1 base from V and 4 bases from J, leaving 7 bases between. The CDR3: CASSQAGVTGELFF. In nucleotides, the CDR3 is TGCGCCAGCAGCCAAGCGGGGGTCACCGGGGAGCTGTTTTTT.

CDR3: CASSLSGDPKTQYF. CDR3 in DNA: TGTGCCAGCAGCCTTAGCGGGGATCCAAAGACCCAGTACTTC. This chain joins TRBV7-3 and TRBJ2-5, with TRBD2 matching over 8 bases. Germline V gene lookup returns CDR1 SGHTA and CDR2 FQGTGA. This CDR3 is built from 14 residues. J lost 6 bases, V lost 5 bases, and 8 bases had no gene match.

This chain joins TRBV6-5 and TRBJ1-5; D not certain. The CDR3 contains 13 residues. V lost 4 bases, J lost 5 bases, and 9 bases lay in between. Germline CDR1 and CDR2: MNHEY and SVGAGI. The CDR3 DNA follows: TGTGCCAGCAGTTTCGGGGAATATCAGCCCCAGCATTTT. Translation: CASSFGEYQPQHF.

This sequence joins TRBV5-1 and TRBJ2-3, with 13 positions matching TRBD2. With 0 bases clipped from V and 5 bases from J, the junction kept 3 bases outside the gene matches. The CDR3 loop spans 16 amino acids. Germline CDR1 reads SGHRS; CDR2 reads YFSETQ. CDR3 DNA sequence: TGCGCCAGCAGCTTGGGGACTAGCGGGGGAAGAGATACGCAGTATTTT. Translated: CASSLGTSGGRDTQYF. The whole variable domain, filled in from reference TRBV5-1 and TRBJ2-3, reads KAGVTQTPRYLIKTRGQQVTLSCSPISGHRSVSWYQQTPGQGLQFLFEYFSETQRNKGNFPGRFSGRQFSNSRSEMNVSTLELGDSALYLCASSLGTSGGRDTQYFGPGTRLTVL.

The J gene is TRBJ2-2, the V gene TRBV9; 10 bases fit TRBD1. V lost 4 bases, J lost 4 bases, and 4 bases stayed unmatched. Germline V gene sequence: CDR1 SGDLS, CDR2 YYNGEE. This CDR3 is built from 15 residues. CDR3 region: CASSLDRGLTGELFF. The CDR3 bases are TGTGCCAGCAGCCTCGACAGGGGGCTCACCGGGGAGCTGTTTTTT.

The chain uses TRBV5-6 and TRBJ2-2; D not resolved. The germline CDR1 and CDR2 sequences are SGHDT and YYEEEE. Trimming removed 2 bases from V and 2 bases from J, with 10 bases in between. CDR3 size: 15 residues. CDR3 in amino acids: CASSLVQSNTGELFF. In nucleotides, the CDR3 is TGTGCCAGCAGCTTAGTACAGAGTAACACCGGGGAGCTGTTTTTT.

The gene calls are TRBV15 and TRBJ2-1; TRBD1 is a possible D gene (5 bases). This CDR3 comprises 15 residues. Looked up from germline, CDR1 is LNHNV and CDR2 is YYDKDF (reference sequence). V was shortened by 0 bases and J by 4 bases, with 10 bases between the two germline ends. CDR3 bases: TGTGCCACCAGCAGAGATGCCAACAGGTACAATGAGCAGTTCTTC. It translates to CATSRDANRYNEQFF.

The chain uses TRBV7-9 and TRBJ1-2; a weak D match, TRBD1 (6 bases). CDR1 and CDR2 (germline): SEHNR, FQNEAQ (reference sequence). CDR3 length: 14 amino acids. Trimming removed 5 bases at V and 4 bases at J, with 14 bases between. The CDR3 sequence: CASSKGDDLYGYTF. CDR3 sequence (DNA): TGTGCCAGCAGCAAGGGGGATGACCTCTATGGCTACACCTTC.

The chain employs TRBV11-1 and TRBJ1-2; tentative D call: TRBD1 (5 bases). The CDR3 sequence is 14 residues long. Trimming took 3 bases from V and 6 from J, leaving 14 bases between them. The germline V gene encodes CDR1 SGHAT and CDR2 FQDESV (reference sequence). The CDR3 loop is CASSFGLGGNGYTF. The DNA of the CDR3 is TGTGCCAGCAGCTTTGGTCTTGGGGGTAATGGCTACACCTTC. The entire variable domain, with the rest obtained from reference TRBV11-1 and TRBJ1-2, is as follows: EAEVAQSPRYKITEKSQAVAFWCDPISGHATLYWYRQILGQGPELLVQFQDESVVDDSQLPKDRFSAERLKGVDSTLKIQPAELGDSAMYLCASSFGLGGNGYTFGSGTRLTVV.

The chain links TRBV4-1 to TRBJ1-6; D uncertain. Trimming took 6 bases from V and 7 from J, leaving 19 bases between them. The CDR3 has 16 residues. Germline lookup yields CDR1 MGHRA and CDR2 YSYEKL. The CDR3 coding sequence is TGCGCCAGCAGTCTCAAGGAAGGAGCGAAGAATTCACCCCTCCACTTT. This gives the protein CASSLKEGAKNSPLHF.

A note on this clone: A junction boundary mismatches the germline segment, possibly from a read error. The DNA for the CDR3 is TGCAGCGTTGAAAGCCGACTAGACGGGGGGGCTTTT. Protein sequence: CSVESRLDGGAF. The chain has TRBV29-1 and TRBJ2-3, with TRBD2 matching over 8 bases. Germline V gene sequence: CDR1 SQVTM, CDR2 ANQGSEA. The CDR3 length is 12 residues.

This sequence joins TRBV6-6 and TRBJ1-4; D gene unclear. V was cut by 7 bases and J by 0 bases, with 12 bases left in between. This CDR3 has 15 residues. The germline V gene encodes CDR1 MNHNY and CDR2 SVGAGI (reference sequence). CDR3 in amino acids: CASTNDPPTNEKLFF. DNA for the CDR3: TGTGCCAGCACGAACGATCCCCCAACTAATGAAAAACTGTTTTTT.

The chain is built from TRBV10-3 and TRBJ2-1; maybe TRBD1 (5 bases). The germline CDR1 and CDR2 sequences are ENHRY and SYGVKD. V lost 5 bases to trimming and J lost 8 bases, with 13 bases between them. The CDR3 totals 13 residues. The CDR3, as DNA: TGTGCCATCAGTCTTCAGGGTGGGGATGAGCAGTTCTTC. Amino acid sequence: CAISLQGGDEQFF.

This clone was seen only a few times. The rearrangement joins TRBV29-1 to TRBJ2-1; 12 nucleotides agree with TRBD2. The ends lost 6 bases at V and 0 bases at J; junction bases unmatched: 9. Germline V lookup: CDR1 SQVTM, CDR2 ANQGSEA. CDR3 length: 17 residues. The CDR3 spells CSVGLAGRYSSYNEQFF. CDR3 bases: TGCAGCGTCGGACTAGCGGGGAGGTATAGCTCCTACAATGAGCAGTTCTTC.

This clone showed up just once. The V gene is TRBV20-1, the J gene TRBJ2-5, with D unclear. Per the germline V gene, CDR1 is DFQATT and CDR2 is SNEGSKA (reference sequence). Trimming left V 3 bases short and J 2 bases short, with 4 bases between. The CDR3 has 11 residues. CDR3 residues: CSARWQETQYF. CDR3 DNA sequence: TGCAGTGCTAGGTGGCAAGAGACCCAGTACTTC.

The sample holds one count of this clone. The CDR3 here is CASSQDKGGYNSPLHF. CDR3 DNA sequence: TGTGCCAGCAGCCAAGATAAGGGGGGATATAATTCACCCCTCCACTTT. The V and J genes are TRBV14 and TRBJ1-6; D is perhaps TRBD1 (6 bases). The CDR3 length is 16 residues. Germline V CDR1 and CDR2: SGHDN, FVKESK. Trimming removed 0 bases from V and 4 bases from J, with 10 bases in between.

The rearrangement links TRBV4-1 to TRBJ1-4, with a possible D match to TRBD1 (5 bases). The germline gives CDR1 MGHRA, CDR2 YSYEKL. Trimming took 1 base from V and 10 from J, leaving 19 bases between them. The CDR3 is made up of 16 amino acids. CDR3 loop: CASSQGVVAGSGKLFF. CDR3 bases: TGCGCCAGCAGCCAAGGGGTGGTGGCAGGGTCGGGAAAACTGTTTTTT.

The J gene is TRBJ2-7, the V gene TRBV5-1; D may be TRBD1 (6 bases). CDR3 length: 13 residues. Trimming removed 4 bases at V and 7 bases at J, with 15 bases between. CDR1 is SGHRS, CDR2 YFSETQ, per germline. CDR3 coding DNA: TGCGCCAGCAGCGGCCTAGGGGGATCGGAGCAGTACTTC. This gives the protein CASSGLGGSEQYF.

In this sample, this clone turned up once. The chain carries TRBV5-1 and TRBJ1-1; possibly TRBD1 for D (6 bases). This CDR3 contains 16 residues. CDR1 and CDR2 from the germline V gene are SGHRS and YFSETQ. Between the trimmed V and J ends, which lost 4 bases and 7 bases, there was a span of 23 bases. The CDR3 sequence is CASSPSTQGSYGEAFF. In nucleotides, the CDR3 is TGCGCCAGCAGCCCCTCCACACAGGGCAGTTATGGTGAAGCTTTCTTT.

The rearrangement joins TRBV10-3 to TRBJ2-7; the match to TRBD2 covers 8 bases. V lost 10 bases to trimming and J lost 4 bases; unmatched junction nucleotides: 9. Germline-derived CDR1 and CDR2 are ENHRY and SYGVKD. The CDR3 consists of 13 residues. The CDR3 here is CANQLAGGYEQYF. DNA for the CDR3: TGTGCCAACCAGTTGGCGGGGGGTTACGAGCAGTACTTC.

This clone was detected a few times. The genes are TRBV9 and TRBJ1-1; the D is unclear. V lost 4 bases to trimming and J lost 6 bases, with 16 bases between them. The CDR3 runs to 14 residues. Germline V gives CDR1 SGDLS, CDR2 YYNGEE. This chain's CDR3 is CASSNRAENSEAFF. The CDR3 nucleotides read TGTGCCAGCAGCAATCGAGCAGAAAATTCTGAAGCTTTCTTT.

This rearrangement joins TRBV5-1 to TRBJ1-3, with D perhaps matching TRBD1 (5 bases). This CDR3 region has 16 residues. V lost 4 bases and J lost 0, with 14 bases in between. Looked up from germline, CDR1 is SGHRS and CDR2 is YFSETQ. CDR3 protein: CASSRLDINSGNTIYF. The CDR3 region has the DNA TGCGCCAGCAGCCGTCTGGACATCAACTCTGGAAACACCATATATTTT.

V gene TRBV5-1 combines with J gene TRBJ2-3; 8 bases agree with TRBD2. Germline V gene sequence: CDR1 SGHRS, CDR2 YFSETQ. The CDR3 loop spans 15 amino acids. V shed 1 base, J shed 6 bases, and the junction held 7 bases outside the gene matches. The CDR3 DNA sequence: TGCGCCAGCAGCTTGTTGGCGCGGGGGGTGGATACGCAGTATTTT. Translation gives CASSLLARGVDTQYF.

The chain employs TRBV4-1 and TRBJ1-4, with a tentative D call TRBD1 (6 bases). With 4 bases removed from V and 8 bases from J, the gap between germline ends came to 14 bases. Germline V gives CDR1 MGHRA, CDR2 YSYEKL. The CDR3 spans 14 residues. DNA of the CDR3: TGCGCCAGCAGCCCCCTGGGGGGGCAGGAAAAACTGTTTTTT. It encodes CASSPLGGQEKLFF.

The chain's CDR3 is CASSIGRGQPQHF. Written as DNA, the CDR3 is TGTGCCAGCAGTATCGGCCGGGGGCAGCCCCAGCATTTT. The chain carries TRBV6-6 and TRBJ1-5, with D tentatively TRBD1 (5 bases). Germline lookup yields CDR1 MNHNY and CDR2 SVGAGI (reference sequence). V lost 5 bases to trimming and J lost 7 bases, with 12 bases between them. This CDR3 has 13 residues.

The V gene is TRBV6-5, the J gene TRBJ2-5; 10 bases align to TRBD2. The CDR3 is 13 amino acids. V lost 6 bases to trimming and J lost 5 bases; unmatched junction nucleotides: 3. The germline V gene encodes CDR1 MNHEY and CDR2 SVGAGI. In DNA, the CDR3 is TGTGCCAGCAGACTACTAGCGGGGGAGACCCAGTACTTC. Translating gives CASRLLAGETQYF.

The J gene is TRBJ2-2, the V gene TRBV5-1; 8 positions match TRBD2. The CDR3 loop spans 13 amino acids. Trimming removed 1 base from V and 10 bases from J; junction bases left unmatched: 3. Germline V gene sequence: CDR1 SGHRS, CDR2 YFSETQ. CDR3 amino acids: CASSLPGGQELFF. CDR3 DNA: TGCGCCAGCAGCTTGCCGGGGGGGCAGGAGCTGTTTTTT.

The genes are TRBV5-1 and TRBJ1-2; D gene ambiguous. The CDR3 length is 13 residues. Trimming cost V 0 bases and J 3 bases, with 6 bases left between them. CDR1 and CDR2 from the germline V gene are SGHRS and YFSETQ. CDR3: CASSLGTDYGYTF. CDR3 bases: TGCGCCAGCAGCTTGGGAACAGACTATGGCTACACCTTC. The variable domain in full, completed from reference TRBV5-1 and TRBJ1-2, reads KAGVTQTPRYLIKTRGQQVTLSCSPISGHRSVSWYQQTPGQGLQFLFEYFSETQRNKGNFPGRFSGRQFSNSRSEMNVSTLELGDSALYLCASSLGTDYGYTFGSGTRLTVV.

J is TRBJ1-2 and V is TRBV5-1; 9 bases agree with TRBD1. The CDR3 loop spans 17 amino acids. The junction had 17 bases not matched to a gene; V was cut back by 4 bases and J by 7 bases. The V gene's germline CDR1 is SGHRS and CDR2 YFSETQ. The CDR3 region is CASSQNPPGQGYSGYTF. In DNA, the CDR3 is TGCGCCAGCAGCCAGAATCCGCCCGGACAGGGGTACTCTGGCTACACCTTC.